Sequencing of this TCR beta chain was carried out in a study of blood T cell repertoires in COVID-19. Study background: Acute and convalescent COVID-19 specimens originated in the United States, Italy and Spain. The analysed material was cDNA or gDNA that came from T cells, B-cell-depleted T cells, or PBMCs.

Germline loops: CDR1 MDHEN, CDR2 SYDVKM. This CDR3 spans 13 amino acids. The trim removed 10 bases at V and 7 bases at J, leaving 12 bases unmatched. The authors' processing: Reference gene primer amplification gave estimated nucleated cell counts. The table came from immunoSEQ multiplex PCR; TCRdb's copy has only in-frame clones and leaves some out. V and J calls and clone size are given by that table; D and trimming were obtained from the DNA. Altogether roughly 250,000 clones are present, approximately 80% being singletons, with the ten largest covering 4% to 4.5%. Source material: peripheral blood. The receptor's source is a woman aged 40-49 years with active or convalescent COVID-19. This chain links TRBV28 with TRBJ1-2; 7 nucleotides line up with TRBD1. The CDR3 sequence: CATDAKQGSGYTF. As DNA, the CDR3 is TGTGCCACCGACGCTAAACAGGGGAGTGGCTACACCTTC.